This T cell receptor (beta chain) was observed in a study of blood T cell repertoires in COVID-19. Study at large: Spain, Italy and the United States supplied samples that represented acute and convalescent COVID-19. The analysed material was cDNA or gDNA that came from T cells, B-cell-depleted T cells, or PBMCs.

Enrollees, about 18 to 95 years old, lived in 20 to 25 US areas. Cohort 3 donors were reported recovered after two negative PCRs, clearance, or symptom resolution. Germline CDR1 is LNHDA and CDR2 is SQIVND (reference sequence). V was clipped by 3 bases and J by 1 base; unmatched bases: 7. The CDR3 is made up of 16 amino acids. This clone appeared once. TCRdb's copy holds only in-frame clones and misses some; the assay was immunoSEQ multiplex PCR. The sample includes 200,000 to 250,000 clones, 75% to 90% seen only once; the top ten take 1.2%. This chain connects TRBV19 to TRBJ2-3; 7 nucleotides align to TRBD2. This receptor was taken from a man aged 25 to 40 who had recovered from COVID-19. The sequenced sample was PBMCs or T cells enriched from blood (not recorded which). The CDR3 sequence: CASSIGAGVGTDTQYF. The CDR3 coding sequence is TGTGCCAGTAGTATCGGGGCGGGAGTGGGCACAGATACGCAGTATTTT.